This record concerns one T cell receptor (beta chain) sequence. Antigen specificity is unknown. The source of the sample is a study of shared clonotypes between healthy human individuals. Whole-study context: CD4 naive and memory got three plates each, CD8 naive two, CD8 memory one.

This CDR3 is built from 15 residues. Trimming at V came to 2 bases and at J to 3 bases, leaving 5 bases not matched to a gene. Germline CDR1 SGHNT, CDR2 YYREEE (reference sequence). Terminally differentiated effector memory CD45RA+ cells were excluded from the naive CD8 cells, which were CD45RO-negative and positively selected for CCR7. General study results and limits: A handful of donors showed sharing of about 4.7% of naive CD4 clonotypes.

About 33,000 T cell genomes (approximately 190 ng DNA) went into each sorted-subset replicate. Authors' processing steps: ImmunoSEQ output lacked quality scores and full-length reads, limiting matched filtering. The repertoire was sequenced with immunoSEQ multiplex PCR; TCRdb's copy has only in-frame clones and lacks some. V and J calls and clone size follow that table, whereas D and trimming were derived from the DNA. The table records hundreds of thousands of clones, 96% of them present only once. The source of this sequence is a man aged 25 to 45 in good health. This rearrangement joins TRBV5-4 to TRBJ2-7; 10 bases match TRBD2. What was sequenced was naive CD8+ T cells sorted from blood. In DNA form, the CDR3 reads TGTGCCAGCAGCTTCCTAGCGGGAGCCGACTACGAGCAGTACTTC. Amino acid sequence: CASSFLAGADYEQYF.